Below, 2 T cell receptor beta chains from the same sample are listed, as sequenced in a study of early stage breast cancer tumors (dated by TCRdb to about 2017). The library was made by the immunoSEQ multiplex PCR assay. In its TCRdb copy, this immuneACCESS table keeps in-frame sequences only and misses some clones. Where compared with another copy, unresolved V genes explain less than half of these, and the others have no known cause. The sample contains more than 60,000 clones, approximately 79% of them found a single time. 3.5% of the sample lies in the top ten. Sequencing was performed on blood. Receptor source: a person in their sixties with breast cancer.

The chain has TRBV11-2 and TRBJ2-7, with a tentative D call TRBD1 (6 bases). The germline V gene has CDR1 SGHAT and CDR2 FQNNGV. This CDR3 region has 17 residues. V gave up 5 bases and J gave up 2 bases, with 22 bases separating them. The CDR3 reads CASSPPGTFMAPYEQYF. The CDR3 region has the DNA TGTGCCAGCAGCCCGCCTGGGACATTTATGGCCCCCTACGAGCAGTACTTC. Combining the CDR3 with reference TRBV11-2 and TRBJ2-7 gives the whole variable domain EAGVAQSPRYKIIEKRQSVAFWCNPISGHATLYWYQQILGQGPKLLIQFQNNGVVDDSQLPKDRFSAERLKGVDSTLKIQPAKLEDSAVYLCASSPPGTFMAPYEQYFGPGTRLTVT.

The chain carries TRBV7-3 and TRBJ2-2, with TRBD1 identical over 10 bases. Unmatched junction bases numbered 16, after V lost 5 bases and J lost 7 bases. CDR1 is SGHTA and CDR2 is FQGTGA in the germline V gene. The CDR3 has 18 amino acids. This CDR3 is CASSDRLRQGAGGGELFF. CDR3 nucleotides: TGTGCCAGCAGCGACAGACTCAGACAGGGGGCCGGCGGCGGGGAGCTGTTTTTT.